Listed here are 13 T cell receptor beta chains from one sample, sequenced in a study of cytomegalovirus exposure and HLA in healthy donors. PCR primers comprised 60 Vbeta and 13 Jbeta primers. The table came from immunoSEQ multiplex PCR; TCRdb's copy has only in-frame clones and leaves some out. The sample lists 150,000 to 180,000 clones, roughly 74% occurring once. The sequenced sample consisted of PBMCs. Receptors originate from a man between 18 and 35 years old in good health and CMV-seronegative.

The V call is TRBV28, the J call TRBJ1-2; D remains unclear. CDR1 is MDHEN, CDR2 SYDVKM, per germline. Trimming removed 3 bases at V and 5 bases at J, with 10 bases between. This CDR3 comprises 13 residues. CDR3 nucleotide sequence: TGTGCCAGCAGTTTGACGGAGACTTATGGCTACACCTTC. Protein sequence: CASSLTETYGYTF.

The chain is built from TRBV5-1 and TRBJ1-1, with 11 bases lining up with TRBD1. This CDR3 region has 13 residues. CDR1 and CDR2 from the germline V gene are SGHRS and YFSETQ. The V and J ends lost 5 bases and 8 bases, in that order; junction bases with no gene match: 5. For the CDR3, the DNA is TGCGCCAGCAGTACGGACAGGGGGCGAGAAGCTTTCTTT. It is translated as CASSTDRGREAFF.

The gene calls are TRBV18 and TRBJ1-3; D unclear. V was shortened by 2 bases and J by 0 bases, with 8 bases between the two germline ends. The germline gives CDR1 KGHSH, CDR2 LQKENI. This CDR3 spans 15 amino acids. The CDR3 coding sequence is TGTGCCAGCTCACCAGATACTATCTCTGGAAACACCATATATTTT. It encodes CASSPDTISGNTIYF.

Points on this clone: A junction end diverges from the germline sequence, so it may reflect a read error. In the same sample, other DNA sequences code for this CDR3. This rearrangement joins TRBV2 to TRBJ1-4; TRBD1 is a possible D gene (5 bases). Germline CDR1 reads SNHLY; CDR2 reads FYNNEI. The CDR3 contains 13 residues. In DNA form, the CDR3 reads TGTGCCAGCAGTGGACAGAGCAGCGAAAAGCTGTTTTTT. It codes for CASSGQSSEKLFF.

This clone was observed a few times. The rearrangement links TRBV6-5 to TRBJ2-2, with 7 bases identical to TRBD1. After removal of 2 bases from V and 6 bases from J, the junction contained 9 bases not matched to a gene. Germline CDR1 MNHEY, CDR2 SVGAGI. This CDR3 region has 16 residues. CDR3 residues: CASSYRGRGFSGELFF. In nucleotides, the CDR3 is TGTGCCAGCAGTTACCGGGGCAGGGGGTTCTCCGGGGAGCTGTTTTTT.

The sample holds a few counts of this clone. The rearrangement joins TRBV7-2 to TRBJ2-5; 9 nucleotides line up with TRBD1. The V gene end was trimmed by 4 bases and the J gene end by 1 base; junction bases not matched to a gene: 1. Germline V lookup: CDR1 SGHTA, CDR2 FQGNSA. The CDR3 spans 14 residues. CDR3: CASSSTGGQETQYF. The DNA of the CDR3 is TGTGCCAGCAGCTCGACAGGGGGCCAAGAGACCCAGTACTTC.

The J gene is TRBJ1-1, the V gene TRBV11-3; D not resolved. V was trimmed by 5 bases and J by 0 bases, leaving 7 bases between them. The CDR3 contains 13 residues. Germline CDR1 and CDR2: SGHNT and YENEEA. The CDR3 DNA follows: TGTGCCAGCAGCGTACAAGTGAACACTGAAGCTTTCTTT. Translating gives CASSVQVNTEAFF.

This clone came up once. The chain couples TRBV7-8 to TRBJ2-1; 9 positions match TRBD1. The junction had 12 bases not matched to a gene; V was cut back by 1 base and J by 11 bases. There are 16 residues in the CDR3. Per the germline V gene, CDR1 is SGHVS and CDR2 is FQNEAQ. The CDR3 region has the DNA TGTGCCAGCAGCTTAGGCCGGGACAGGGTAAGGTGGAAGCAGTTCTTC. Protein: CASSLGRDRVRWKQFF.

The V call is TRBV27, the J call TRBJ2-2, with TRBD2 matching over 7 bases. The CDR3 covers 14 residues. Germline CDR1 and CDR2: MNHEY and SMNVEV (reference sequence). The junction had 7 bases not matched to a gene; V was cut back by 4 bases and J by 8 bases. The CDR3 DNA sequence: TGTGCCAGCAGTTCCTACACGGGAGGAGGGGAGCTGTTTTTT. This sequence encodes CASSSYTGGGELFF.

This clone was seen only a few times. The V and J genes are TRBV7-9 and TRBJ2-5; 8 nucleotides line up with TRBD2. V shed 5 bases, J shed 5 bases, and the junction held 7 bases outside the gene matches. Germline CDR1 SEHNR, CDR2 FQNEAQ (reference sequence). CDR3 length: 14 amino acids. The CDR3 loop is CASSRTSSRETQYF. CDR3 coding DNA: TGTGCCAGCAGCAGGACTAGCAGTAGGGAGACCCAGTACTTC.

The V gene is TRBV7-3, the J gene TRBJ2-1; 7 bases map to TRBD2. The CDR3 consists of 14 residues. Germline loops: CDR1 SGHTA, CDR2 FQGTGA. J was trimmed by 10 bases and V by 5 bases; bases with no gene match: 11. CDR3 coding DNA: TGTGCCAGCAGCGCGACGGGGGGATTTGGGGAGCAGTTCTTC. Translating it yields CASSATGGFGEQFF.

The chain has TRBV7-8 and TRBJ1-5; the D is unclear. The CDR3 extends over 17 amino acids. V was pared by 0 bases and J by 0 bases, with 12 bases between. Germline CDR1 and CDR2: SGHVS and FQNEAQ. In DNA form, the CDR3 reads TGTGCCAGCAGCTTAGCGCCCCGGTTTTATAGCAATCAGCCCCAGCATTTT. It is translated as CASSLAPRFYSNQPQHF.

This sequence joins TRBV25-1 and TRBJ2-1; 15 bases align to TRBD2. V shed 4 bases and J 4 bases; nucleotides not matched to a gene: 2. There are 16 residues in the CDR3. The V gene's germline CDR1 is MGHDK and CDR2 SYGVNS. The CDR3 loop reads CASSGGTSGGYNEQFF. The DNA of the CDR3 is TGTGCCAGCAGTGGCGGGACTAGCGGGGGGTACAATGAGCAGTTCTTC.